These T cell receptor beta chains were read from a single sample in a study of T-cell reconstitution after alpha-beta-depleted transplantation in children. From the PCR reads, TCRdb called clonotypes with MiXCR, one entry per CDR3 protein. The data hold roughly 100,000 distinct CDR3 sequences, with under 9% observed a single time. Here the sequenced sample was PBMCs, taken before TCRalphabeta/CD19-depleted stem cell transplant. These receptors all come from a boy younger than 10 with acute lymphoblastic leukemia, due to receive a stem cell transplant. CDR3s include the opening cysteine and the closing phenylalanine or tryptophan. A D gene is named only where the DNA matches it firmly. The size of a clone is reported for some rows only, either as once, few or many, or as a class for expanded clones.

CDR3 protein: CASSETISNQPQHF
CDR3 DNA: TGTGCCAGCAGTGAAACCATTAGCAATCAGCCCCAGCATTTT
V gene: TRBV2
clone size: few
J gene: TRBJ1-5
D gene: .

CDR3 protein: CASSARRESDTGELFF
CDR3 DNA: TGTGCCAGCAGCGCCCGGAGGGAGAGCGACACCGGGGAGCTGTTTTTT
V gene: TRBV9
clone size: few
J gene: TRBJ2-2
D gene: .

CDR3 protein: CSASTGASGYTF
CDR3 DNA: TGCAGTGCTAGCACCGGCGCGAGTGGTTACACCTTC
V gene: TRBV20-1
clone size: .
J gene: TRBJ1-2
D gene: .

CDR3 protein: CASSYSSVAGRETQYF
CDR3 DNA: TGTGCCAGCAGTTACTCGAGTGTAGCGGGGCGAGAGACCCAGTACTTC
V gene: TRBV6-5
clone size: .
J gene: TRBJ2-5
D gene: TRBD2

CDR3 protein: CASSLLQDYHEQYF
CDR3 DNA: TGTGCCAGCAGCTTGTTGCAGGACTACCACGAGCAGTACTTC
V gene: TRBV5-8
clone size: .
J gene: TRBJ2-7
D gene: .

CDR3 protein: CSAREAVVNQPQHF
CDR3 DNA: TGCAGTGCTAGAGAAGCTGTAGTCAATCAGCCCCAGCATTTT
V gene: TRBV20-1
clone size: few
J gene: TRBJ1-5
D gene: .

CDR3 protein: CASSTSGTGNSPLHF
CDR3 DNA: TGTGCCAGCAGCACCTCCGGGACAGGGAATTCACCCCTCCACTTT
V gene: TRBV7-3
clone size: .
J gene: TRBJ1-6
D gene: TRBD1

CDR3 protein: CASSLTRTSGPYEQYF
CDR3 DNA: TGCGCCAGCAGCTTGACCCGGACTAGCGGACCCTACGAGCAGTACTTC
V gene: TRBV5-1
clone size: many
J gene: TRBJ2-7
D gene: TRBD2

CDR3 protein: CASSPGARGTEAFF
CDR3 DNA: TGTGCCAGCAGTCCGGGGGCTCGGGGGACTGAAGCTTTCTTT
V gene: TRBV12-3/TRBV12-4
clone size: .
J gene: TRBJ1-1
D gene: .

CDR3 protein: CASSLYRPSYGYTF
CDR3 DNA: TGTGCCAGCAGCTTATACAGGCCAAGCTATGGCTACACCTTC
V gene: TRBV7-2
clone size: .
J gene: TRBJ1-2
D gene: .

CDR3 protein: CASSHFGAQSYTEAFF
CDR3 DNA: TGTGCCAGCAGCCATTTTGGGGCACAGTCTTACACTGAAGCTTTCTTT
V gene: TRBV7-2
clone size: .
J gene: TRBJ1-1
D gene: .

CDR3 protein: CASRLGRYYNEQFF
CDR3 DNA: TGTGCCAGCAGACTGGGCAGGTACTACAATGAGCAGTTCTTC
V gene: TRBV6-2/TRBV6-3
clone size: many
J gene: TRBJ2-1
D gene: .

CDR3 protein: CASSPGTPGETQYF
CDR3 DNA: TGTGCCAGCAGCCCCGGGACTCCCGGGGAGACCCAGTACTTC
V gene: TRBV9
clone size: many
J gene: TRBJ2-5
D gene: .

CDR3 protein: CSAKIGVVSSPLHF
CDR3 DNA: TGCAGTGCTAAAATAGGGGTTGTGAGTTCACCCCTCCACTTT
V gene: TRBV20-1
clone size: few
J gene: TRBJ1-6
D gene: .

CDR3 protein: CATESTGGNGNTIYF
CDR3 DNA: TGTGCCACCGAATCGACAGGGGGGAATGGAAACACCATATATTTT
V gene: TRBV10-3
clone size: many
J gene: TRBJ1-3
D gene: TRBD1

CDR3 protein: CSVLGQSGNTIYF
CDR3 DNA: TGCAGCGTTCTGGGGCAATCTGGAAACACCATATATTTT
V gene: TRBV29-1
clone size: few
J gene: TRBJ1-3
D gene: .

CDR3 protein: CASSQPGGAQYF
CDR3 DNA: TGTGCCAGCAGCCAGCCTGGGGGGGCGCAGTATTTT
V gene: TRBV3-1
clone size: .
J gene: TRBJ2-3
D gene: TRBD2

CDR3 protein: CASSKTRPSSYNSPLHF
CDR3 DNA: TGTGCCAGCAGCAAAACGCGGCCGAGCTCCTATAATTCACCCCTCCACTTT
V gene: TRBV3-1
clone size: .
J gene: TRBJ1-6
D gene: .

CDR3 protein: CASRKTGGGNTEAFF
CDR3 DNA: TGTGCCAGCAGGAAGACAGGGGGCGGAAACACTGAAGCTTTCTTT
V gene: TRBV28
clone size: many
J gene: TRBJ1-1
D gene: TRBD1

CDR3 protein: CASSRDRNTGELFF
CDR3 DNA: TGTGCCAGCAGTCGGGACAGGAACACCGGGGAGCTGTTTTTT
V gene: TRBV7-2
clone size: many
J gene: TRBJ2-2
D gene: TRBD1

CDR3 protein: CASSYGGELAGAYNEQFF
CDR3 DNA: TGTGCCAGCAGTTATGGGGGAGAACTAGCGGGGGCCTACAATGAGCAGTTCTTC
V gene: TRBV6-5
clone size: many
J gene: TRBJ2-1
D gene: TRBD2

CDR3 protein: CSATVMDQPQHF
CDR3 DNA: TGCAGTGCTACCGTGATGGATCAGCCCCAGCATTTT
V gene: TRBV20-1
clone size: many
J gene: TRBJ1-5
D gene: .

CDR3 protein: CSAMAGGRVANTGELFF
CDR3 DNA: TGCAGCGCCATGGCCGGGGGTAGGGTCGCGAACACCGGGGAGCTGTTTTTT
V gene: TRBV29-1
clone size: many
J gene: TRBJ2-2
D gene: .

CDR3 protein: CASSRGTGGADSNQPQHF
CDR3 DNA: TGTGCCAGTAGTAGAGGGACAGGGGGCGCGGATAGCAATCAGCCCCAGCATTTT
V gene: TRBV19
clone size: few
J gene: TRBJ1-5
D gene: TRBD1

CDR3 protein: CASSLYRVLSGNTIYF
CDR3 DNA: TGTGCCAGCAGCTTGTACAGGGTCCTCTCTGGAAACACCATATATTTT
V gene: TRBV7-9
clone size: few
J gene: TRBJ1-3
D gene: .

CDR3 protein: CSARGGTELKETQYF
CDR3 DNA: TGCAGTGCTAGAGGTGGGACAGAACTAAAAGAGACCCAGTACTTC
V gene: TRBV20-1
clone size: once
J gene: TRBJ2-5
D gene: TRBD1

CDR3 protein: CASSLRSGISTGELFF
CDR3 DNA: TGTGCCAGCAGTTTGAGGTCAGGGATAAGCACCGGGGAGCTGTTTTTT
V gene: TRBV28
clone size: many
J gene: TRBJ2-2
D gene: .

CDR3 protein: CSARDADTNAGELFF
CDR3 DNA: TGCAGTGCTAGAGATGCGGACACGAACGCCGGGGAGCTGTTTTTT
V gene: TRBV20-1
clone size: many
J gene: TRBJ2-2
D gene: .

CDR3 protein: CSAASSNNSPLHF
CDR3 DNA: TGCAGTGCTGCAAGTTCTAATAATTCACCCCTCCACTTT
V gene: TRBV20-1
clone size: many
J gene: TRBJ1-6
D gene: .

CDR3 protein: CASSVDSEAGNTIYF
CDR3 DNA: TGTGCCAGCAGTGTGGACAGTGAAGCTGGAAACACCATATATTTT
V gene: TRBV6-4
clone size: .
J gene: TRBJ1-3
D gene: .

CDR3 protein: CASRNPTSAQYF
CDR3 DNA: TGCGCCAGCAGGAACCCGACTAGCGCCCAGTACTTC
V gene: TRBV10-2
clone size: few
J gene: TRBJ2-5
D gene: TRBD2

CDR3 protein: CASRLLPVNTDTQYF
CDR3 DNA: TGTGCCAGCAGACTGCTTCCGGTGAACACAGATACGCAGTATTTT
V gene: TRBV5-5
clone size: few
J gene: TRBJ2-3
D gene: .

CDR3 protein: CASSQSSGGPYTQYF
CDR3 DNA: TGTGCCAGCAGCCAAAGTAGCGGGGGGCCTTATACGCAGTATTTT
V gene: TRBV4-2
clone size: many
J gene: TRBJ2-3
D gene: TRBD2

CDR3 protein: CASSRQGALDNEQFF
CDR3 DNA: TGCGCCAGCAGCCGACAGGGGGCGTTGGACAATGAGCAGTTCTTC
V gene: TRBV5-1
clone size: few
J gene: TRBJ2-1
D gene: TRBD1

CDR3 protein: CSVGERGAGTDTQYF
CDR3 DNA: TGCAGCGTTGGGGAGCGGGGGGCTGGCACAGATACGCAGTATTTT
V gene: TRBV29-1
clone size: .
J gene: TRBJ2-3
D gene: TRBD2

CDR3 protein: CASSRQGADVPSNYGYTF
CDR3 DNA: TGTGCCAGCAGCCGTCAGGGGGCTGATGTCCCATCTAACTATGGCTACACCTTC
V gene: TRBV6-5
clone size: .
J gene: TRBJ1-2
D gene: TRBD1

CDR3 protein: CSATWTENQPQHF
CDR3 DNA: TGCAGTGCTACCTGGACAGAGAATCAGCCCCAGCATTTT
V gene: TRBV20-1
clone size: many
J gene: TRBJ1-5
D gene: .

CDR3 protein: CSVAPREGHGYTF
CDR3 DNA: TGCAGCGTCGCGCCCAGGGAGGGACACGGCTACACCTTC
V gene: TRBV29-1
clone size: many
J gene: TRBJ1-2
D gene: .

CDR3 protein: CASSYSRGLGNIQYF
CDR3 DNA: TGTGCCAGCAGTTACTCGAGGGGACTTGGAAACATTCAGTACTTC
V gene: TRBV6-5
clone size: few
J gene: TRBJ2-4
D gene: .

CDR3 protein: CSVIEGSREQFF
CDR3 DNA: TGCAGCGTGATAGAGGGCTCCAGGGAGCAGTTCTTC
V gene: TRBV20-1
clone size: many
J gene: TRBJ2-1
D gene: .

CDR3 protein: CASSPDGQGGNTIYF
CDR3 DNA: TGTGCCAGCAGCCCAGACGGGCAGGGAGGAAACACCATATATTTT
V gene: TRBV7-2
clone size: many
J gene: TRBJ1-3
D gene: .

CDR3 protein: CASSLGTESQPQHF
CDR3 DNA: TGTGCCAGCAGCCTCGGGACAGAGTCTCAGCCCCAGCATTTT
V gene: TRBV6-2/TRBV6-3
clone size: medium-sized
J gene: TRBJ1-5
D gene: TRBD1

CDR3 protein: CANHFRCQVQFF
CDR3 DNA: TGTGCCAACCACTTCCGCTGTCAAGTCCAGTTCTTC
V gene: TRBV7-8
clone size: few
J gene: TRBJ2-1
D gene: .

CDR3 protein: CSARDDPGGRNEQFF
CDR3 DNA: TGCAGTGCTAGAGATGATCCGGGGGGGCGGAATGAGCAGTTCTTC
V gene: TRBV20-1
clone size: once
J gene: TRBJ2-1
D gene: TRBD2

CDR3 protein: CASSFRFGPYEQYF
CDR3 DNA: TGTGCCAGCAGTTTTAGGTTCGGTCCATACGAGCAGTACTTC
V gene: TRBV28
clone size: .
J gene: TRBJ2-7
D gene: .

CDR3 protein: CASSLDANQGSPLHF
CDR3 DNA: TGCGCCAGCAGCTTGGATGCTAATCAGGGGTCACCCCTCCACTTT
V gene: TRBV5-1
clone size: .
J gene: TRBJ1-6
D gene: .

CDR3 protein: CASSEEWGNTIYF
CDR3 DNA: TGTGCCAGCAGCGAGGAGTGGGGAAACACCATATATTTT
V gene: TRBV6-1
clone size: many
J gene: TRBJ1-3
D gene: .

CDR3 protein: CASRDSRTVTGELFF
CDR3 DNA: TGTGCCAGCCGGGACAGCCGGACGGTCACCGGGGAGCTGTTTTTT
V gene: TRBV6-2/TRBV6-3
clone size: .
J gene: TRBJ2-2
D gene: TRBD1

CDR3 protein: CASSQGGTGGLTEAFF
CDR3 DNA: TGTGCCAGCAGCCAAGGGGGGACAGGGGGCTTGACTGAAGCTTTCTTT
V gene: TRBV3-1
clone size: .
J gene: TRBJ1-1
D gene: TRBD1

CDR3 protein: CASSQDRVWGTEAFF
CDR3 DNA: TGCGCCAGCAGCCAAGATCGGGTATGGGGCACTGAAGCTTTCTTT
V gene: TRBV4-3
clone size: few
J gene: TRBJ1-1
D gene: .

CDR3 protein: CASSQEISDYQETQYF
CDR3 DNA: TGTGCCAGCAGCCAAGAAATATCGGACTACCAAGAGACCCAGTACTTC
V gene: TRBV3-1
clone size: many
J gene: TRBJ2-5
D gene: .

CDR3 protein: CASSSGPGHEQFF
CDR3 DNA: TGTGCCAGCAGCTCTGGCCCCGGGCATGAGCAGTTCTTC
V gene: TRBV11-3
clone size: .
J gene: TRBJ2-1
D gene: .

CDR3 protein: CSVAGDHNEQFF
CDR3 DNA: TGCAGCGTAGCGGGGGACCACAATGAGCAGTTCTTC
V gene: TRBV20-1
clone size: few
J gene: TRBJ2-1
D gene: TRBD2

CDR3 protein: CSVGTSGGTYNEQFF
CDR3 DNA: TGCAGCGTTGGAACTAGCGGGGGAACGTACAATGAGCAGTTCTTC
V gene: TRBV29-1
clone size: many
J gene: TRBJ2-1
D gene: TRBD2

CDR3 protein: CSVRDRAPTYGYTF
CDR3 DNA: TGCAGCGTTAGGGACAGGGCCCCTACCTATGGCTACACCTTC
V gene: TRBV29-1
clone size: many
J gene: TRBJ1-2
D gene: TRBD1

CDR3 protein: CASARGTEAFF
CDR3 DNA: TGTGCCAGCGCCCGGGGGACTGAAGCTTTCTTT
V gene: TRBV6-2/TRBV6-3
clone size: .
J gene: TRBJ1-1
D gene: .